The 20 T cell receptor beta chains in this list originate from one sample, sequenced in a study of blood T cell repertoires in COVID-19. Generated by immunoSEQ multiplex PCR, the TCRdb table keeps only in-frame clones and is missing some. The table has a few hundred thousand clones, approximately 84% seen once. The sample taken for sequencing was PBMCs or T cells enriched from blood (not recorded which). These TCRs come from a woman aged 25 to 45 who had recovered from COVID-19.

J is TRBJ2-3 and V is TRBV6-5; the match to TRBD1 covers 7 bases. This CDR3 region has 14 residues. Germline assignment: CDR1 MNHEY and CDR2 SVGAGI. Trimming took 5 bases from V and 5 from J; bases not matched to a gene: 7. DNA for the CDR3: TGTGCCAGCAGTCGACAGGGCTTGGGAGATACGCAGTATTTT. Its protein product is CASSRQGLGDTQYF.

In regard to this clone: The same CDR3 is also encoded by other DNA sequences in this sample. The chain is built from TRBV18 and TRBJ2-3, with TRBD1 matching 9 bases. This CDR3 has 14 amino acids. CDR1 and CDR2 from the germline V gene are KGHSH and LQKENI. V was clipped by 2 bases and J by 3 bases; unmatched bases: 0. The chain's CDR3 is CASSPGTGTDTQYF. Here the CDR3 DNA reads TGTGCCAGCTCACCAGGGACAGGGACAGATACGCAGTATTTT.

The V call is TRBV19, the J call TRBJ2-1; D remains ambiguous. V lost 2 bases to trimming and J lost 9 bases, with 11 bases between them. The germline V gene has CDR1 LNHDA and CDR2 SQIVND (reference sequence). This CDR3 has 13 residues. CDR3 coding DNA: TGTGCCAGTAGTATATCTCCCGGCGGTGAGCAGTTCTTC. Amino acids: CASSISPGGEQFF.

The chain links TRBV24-1 to TRBJ2-2; TRBD1 aligns across 10 bases. The trim removed 4 bases at V and 6 bases at J, leaving 4 bases unmatched. In germline, CDR1 is KGHDR, CDR2 SFDVKD. The CDR3 runs 15 residues. The CDR3 is CATSDFGQGAGELFF. The CDR3 DNA is TGTGCCACCAGTGACTTCGGACAGGGGGCCGGGGAGCTGTTTTTT.

This clone was observed many times. The rearrangement links TRBV4-1 to TRBJ2-1; 13 nucleotides align to TRBD2. The J segment lost 0 bases and the V segment lost 5 bases, leaving 1 base of the junction unmatched. The CDR3 totals 16 residues. CDR1 is MGHRA, CDR2 YSYEKL, per germline. The chain's CDR3 is CASSWTSGSSYNEQFF. In nucleotides, the CDR3 is TGCGCCAGCAGCTGGACTAGCGGGAGCTCCTACAATGAGCAGTTCTTC.

The CDR3 reads CASSPRSSGGNQPQHF. The CDR3 DNA follows: TGTGCCAGCTCACCGCGGTCCTCCGGAGGCAATCAGCCCCAGCATTTT. The rearrangement joins TRBV18 to TRBJ1-5; no clear D gene. Trimming pared 3 bases from V and 2 bases from J, leaving 14 bases between. The CDR3 length is 16 residues. Germline V CDR1 and CDR2: KGHSH, LQKENI.

In DNA, the CDR3 is TGTGCCAGCAGCTCGGGGGGGCAGCCCCAGCATTTT. This encodes CASSSGGQPQHF. The chain uses TRBV7-9 and TRBJ1-5; D might be TRBD1 (5 bases). Germline values: CDR1 SEHNR, CDR2 FQNEAQ (reference sequence). The CDR3 is made up of 12 amino acids. The V gene lost 4 bases and the J gene lost 7 bases, with 8 bases spanning the gap.

The genes are TRBV18 and TRBJ2-5; TRBD1 matches at 7 bases. The CDR3 consists of 15 residues. CDR1 and CDR2 from the germline V gene are KGHSH and LQKENI. V lost 4 bases to trimming and J lost 5 bases; unmatched junction nucleotides: 10. The CDR3 protein is CASSLAPDRAETQYF. In DNA, the CDR3 is TGTGCCAGCTCACTCGCCCCCGACAGGGCTGAGACCCAGTACTTC.

The J gene is TRBJ1-4, the V gene TRBV14, with 9 bases identical to TRBD1. The CDR3 totals 15 residues. V lost 5 bases to trimming and J lost 4 bases; unmatched junction nucleotides: 5. CDR1 and CDR2 (germline): SGHDN, FVKESK. CDR3 amino acids: CASSSRDRDNEKLFF. CDR3 nucleotides: TGTGCCAGCAGCTCCCGGGACAGGGATAATGAAAAACTGTTTTTT.

The rearrangement joins TRBV18 to TRBJ1-2, with D perhaps TRBD1 (6 bases). CDR1 and CDR2 (germline): KGHSH, LQKENI. Trimming removed 6 bases from V and 8 bases from J, with 19 bases in between. The CDR3 runs 14 residues. CDR3 bases: TGTGCCAGCTCTCTCTGGGACACCAAAGAGGGCTACACCTTC. This translates into CASSLWDTKEGYTF. The full variable domain, with the rest looked up from reference TRBV18 and TRBJ1-2, is NAGVMQNPRHLVRRRGQEARLRCSPMKGHSHVYWYRQLPEEGLKFMVYLQKENIIDESGMPKERFSAEFPKEGPSILRIQQVVRGDSAAYFCASSLWDTKEGYTFGSGTRLTVV.

The CDR3 here is CASSYFGLEGEKLFF. The CDR3 DNA reads TGTGCCAGCAGTTACTTCGGGCTTGAGGGTGAAAAACTGTTTTTT. The chain carries TRBV6-5 and TRBJ1-4; unclear D gene. The CDR3 loop spans 15 amino acids. V lost 1 base to trimming and J lost 7 bases, with 13 bases between them. Germline-derived CDR1 and CDR2 are MNHEY and SVGAGI.

The chain employs TRBV27 and TRBJ2-3; TRBD2 matches 13 bases. Unmatched junction bases numbered 5, after V lost 5 bases and J lost 6 bases. Germline V gives CDR1 MNHEY, CDR2 SMNVEV (reference sequence). The CDR3 is 15 residues long. CDR3 coding DNA: TGTGCCAGCAGTGCCGGGACTAGCGGGGCGGATACGCAGTATTTT. Its protein is CASSAGTSGADTQYF.

The V call is TRBV5-1, the J call TRBJ2-1; D gene uncertain. CDR3 size: 16 residues. Germline V gene data show CDR1 as SGHRS and CDR2 as YFSETQ. Trimming removed 0 bases at V and 0 bases at J, with 10 bases between. CDR3 amino acids: CASSLDSESSYNEQFF. The CDR3 coding sequence is TGCGCCAGCAGCTTGGATTCGGAGAGCTCCTACAATGAGCAGTTCTTC.

In its sample, this clone was seen once. The rearrangement uses TRBV4-1 and TRBJ2-7; maybe TRBD2 (6 bases). CDR3 size: 19 residues. Per germline, CDR1 MGHRA and CDR2 YSYEKL. Trimming took 5 bases from V and 0 from J, leaving 26 bases between them. CDR3 sequence reads: CASSYKDRDLSGASYEQYF. CDR3 DNA: TGCGCCAGCAGCTATAAGGACCGCGATCTTAGCGGAGCCTCCTACGAGCAGTACTTC.

This chain uses TRBV6-5 with TRBJ1-2, with D possibly matching TRBD1 (6 bases). Germline loops: CDR1 MNHEY, CDR2 SVGAGI. Deletions cut 6 bases from V and 0 bases from J, with 11 bases between. The CDR3 spans 14 residues. The CDR3 nucleotides are TGTGCCAGCAGCACCGCAGGGGCTAACTATGGCTACACCTTC. Amino acid sequence: CASSTAGANYGYTF.

The V and J genes are TRBV7-9 and TRBJ2-3, with TRBD2 matching over 13 bases. The germline V gene has CDR1 SEHNR and CDR2 FQNEAQ (reference sequence). The junction had 12 bases not matched to a gene; V was cut back by 5 bases and J by 1 base. The CDR3 covers 19 residues. The CDR3 DNA sequence: TGTGCCAGCAGCGGATCGGGACTAGCGGGATTACATGGCACAGATACGCAGTATTTT. Its translation: CASSGSGLAGLHGTDTQYF. Looking up the rest from reference TRBV7-9 and TRBJ2-3 gives the full variable domain: DTGVSQNPRHKITKRGQNVTFRCDPISEHNRLYWYRQTLGQGPEFLTYFQNEAQLEKSRLLSDRFSAERPKGSFSTLEIQRTEQGDSAMYLCASSGSGLAGLHGTDTQYFGPGTRLTVL.

This chain uses TRBV10-3 with TRBJ1-2; D remains ambiguous. CDR1 and CDR2 (germline): ENHRY, SYGVKD. With 4 bases removed from V and 1 base from J, the gap between germline ends came to 4 bases. The CDR3 sequence is 12 residues long. CDR3 sequence reads: CAISGVNYGYTF. The CDR3 nucleotides are TGTGCCATCAGTGGAGTTAACTATGGCTACACCTTC.

The chain joins TRBV5-1 to TRBJ2-3, with 7 bases lining up with TRBD1. Germline lookup yields CDR1 SGHRS and CDR2 YFSETQ. J gave up 2 bases and V 9 bases, and 6 bases lay outside the gene matches. The CDR3 loop spans 13 amino acids. The DNA for the CDR3 is TGCGCCACCCGGACAGGATTCACAGATACGCAGTATTTT. Translated: CATRTGFTDTQYF.

The chain couples TRBV15 to TRBJ2-1; TRBD2 aligns across 10 bases. The V gene end was trimmed by 4 bases and the J gene end by 7 bases; junction bases not matched to a gene: 7. The CDR3 has 15 amino acids. Germline V CDR1 and CDR2: LNHNV, YYDKDF (reference sequence). CDR3 sequence: CATSNLAGAVNEQFF. CDR3 DNA sequence: TGTGCCACCAGCAACCTAGCGGGAGCGGTTAATGAGCAGTTCTTC.

The chain uses TRBV7-2 and TRBJ2-7, with TRBD2 matching over 8 bases. Germline assignment: CDR1 SGHTA and CDR2 FQGNSA. The CDR3 runs 15 residues. Losses at the gene ends were 5 bases for V and 5 bases for J; bases not matched to a gene: 11. In DNA form, the CDR3 reads TGTGCCAGCAGCCCTACGGGGGGGTGGGAGGACGAGCAGTACTTC. It yields the protein CASSPTGGWEDEQYF.